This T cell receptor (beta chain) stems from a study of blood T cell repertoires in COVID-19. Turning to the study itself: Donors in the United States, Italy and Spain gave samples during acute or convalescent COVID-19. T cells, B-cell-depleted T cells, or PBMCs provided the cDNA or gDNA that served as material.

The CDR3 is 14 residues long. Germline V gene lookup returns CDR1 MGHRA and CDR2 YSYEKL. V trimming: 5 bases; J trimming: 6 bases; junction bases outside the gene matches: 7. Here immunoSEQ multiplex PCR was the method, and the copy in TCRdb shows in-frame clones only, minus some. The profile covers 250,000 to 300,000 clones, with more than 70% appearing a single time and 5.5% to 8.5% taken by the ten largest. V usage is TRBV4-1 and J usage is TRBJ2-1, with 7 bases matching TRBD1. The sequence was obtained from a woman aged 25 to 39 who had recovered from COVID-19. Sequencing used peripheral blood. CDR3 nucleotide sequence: TGCGCCAGCAGCGAAAGGGACAGAAGCAATGAGCAGTTCTTC. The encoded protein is CASSERDRSNEQFF.